Sequencing of this TCR beta chain was carried out in a study of technical replicates of blood from a handful of donors. Profiled with immunoSEQ multiplex PCR; TCRdb holds only in-frame clones, not every one. The data hold around 61,000 clones, with 86% observed a single time. The CDR3 is made up of 14 amino acids. Germline V CDR1 and CDR2: SGHRS, YFSETQ. Between the trimmed V and J ends, which lost 5 bases and 5 bases, there was a span of 17 bases. The chain has TRBV5-1 and TRBJ2-7; D is perhaps TRBD1 (5 bases). The receptor's source is a human donor in good health. Some clones in this sample may be carry-over from other donors' samples. The sequenced sample was PBMCs. CDR3 region: CASRVGQGTHEQYF. The CDR3 coding sequence is TGCGCCAGCAGGGTTGGGCAGGGAACGCACGAGCAGTACTTC.